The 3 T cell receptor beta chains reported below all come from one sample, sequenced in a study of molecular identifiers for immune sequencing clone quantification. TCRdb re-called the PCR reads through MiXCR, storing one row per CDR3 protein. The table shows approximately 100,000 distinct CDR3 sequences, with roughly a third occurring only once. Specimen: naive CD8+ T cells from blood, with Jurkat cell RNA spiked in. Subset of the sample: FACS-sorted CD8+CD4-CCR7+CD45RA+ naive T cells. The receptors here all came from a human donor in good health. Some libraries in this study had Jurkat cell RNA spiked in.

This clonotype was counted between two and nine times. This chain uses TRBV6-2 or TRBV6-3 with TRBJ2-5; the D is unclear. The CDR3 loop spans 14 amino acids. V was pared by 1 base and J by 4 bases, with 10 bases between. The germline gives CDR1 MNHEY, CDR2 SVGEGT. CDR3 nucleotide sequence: TGTGCCAGCAGTTACTGGGTGGCTGGAGAGACCCAGTACTTC. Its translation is CASSYWVAGETQYF.

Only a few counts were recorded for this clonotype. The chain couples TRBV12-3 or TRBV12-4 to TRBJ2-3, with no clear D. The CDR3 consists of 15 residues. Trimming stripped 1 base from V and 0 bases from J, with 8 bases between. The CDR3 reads CASSLDNYSTDTQYF. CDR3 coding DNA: TGTGCCAGCAGTTTAGACAACTATAGCACAGATACGCAGTATTTT.

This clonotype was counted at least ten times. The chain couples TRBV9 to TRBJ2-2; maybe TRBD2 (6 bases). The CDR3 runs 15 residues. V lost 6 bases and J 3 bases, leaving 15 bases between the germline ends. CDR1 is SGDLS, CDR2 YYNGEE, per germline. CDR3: CASKEGLDHTGELFF. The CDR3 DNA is TGTGCCAGCAAGGAGGGCCTCGATCACACCGGGGAGCTGTTTTTT.